This T cell receptor beta chain was recovered during a study of blood T cells in healthy people across ages. Study-level findings and limits: Unsorted PBMCs blocked a conclusive comparison of naive and antigen-experienced cells. Researchers report that TCR beta diversity correlated strongly with naive T cell percentage.

Every donor contributed roughly 11 milliliters of peripheral blood by blood draw. This clonotype was counted ten times or more. The antigen is not known. Alongside a J-beta primer mix, a sample-barcoded 5' primer served in a second PCR lasting roughly 7 to 11 cycles. CDR3-containing paired-end reads numbered at least 2.5 million in each sample. TCRdb analysed the 5' RACE reads with MiXCR anew, one entry per CDR3 protein. The sample lists about 590,000 distinct CDR3 sequences, less than 35% seen once, with approximately 15% in the top ten. The germline V and J ends were trimmed by 1 base and 3 bases, with 13 bases remaining between them. This CDR3 spans 16 amino acids.

The sequence was collected from a woman over 75 in good health. Sequences were obtained from blood. The chain joins TRBV12-3 or TRBV12-4 to TRBJ2-1; TRBD2 is a possible D gene (6 bases). The CDR3 DNA reads as TGTGCCAGCAGTTTAGGCGCGGGACTGGGCTACAATGAGCAGTTCTTC. This sequence encodes CASSLGAGLGYNEQFF.